This T cell receptor beta chain was recovered during a study of blood T cell repertoires in COVID-19. Study details: Samples representing acute and convalescent COVID-19 were sourced from the United States, Italy and Spain. PBMCs, B-cell-depleted T cells, or T cells provided the cDNA or gDNA that made up the material.

The germline V gene has CDR1 SNHLY and CDR2 FYNNEI. Trimming stripped 8 bases from V and 1 base from J, with 24 bases between. The CDR3 sequence is 18 residues long. As handled by the study authors: Amplification from reference gene primers served as the basis for estimated nucleated cell counts. Sequencing was performed with immunoSEQ multiplex PCR; in TCRdb, only in-frame clones are kept and a portion is missing. V, J and clone size reflect that table, while D and trimming were determined from the DNA. The top ten hold less than 15% of the sample, which has about 280,000 clones, approximately 85% seen once.

Sequenced sample: peripheral blood. This receptor was taken from a human donor in a cohort sampled during active COVID-19. The chain couples TRBV2 to TRBJ1-3; D perhaps matches TRBD1 (5 bases). The CDR3 spells CASCGGLNDPYSGNTIYF. The CDR3, as DNA: TGTGCCAGCTGTGGGGGACTTAACGACCCTTATTCTGGAAACACCATATATTTT.